Listed below are T cell receptor beta chains from one sample, sequenced in a study of T cell repertoires in cytomegalovirus infection. TCRdb reprocessed the reads via MiXCR and lists one record per CDR3 protein. The profile shows about 60,000 distinct CDR3 sequences, around 33% of them singletons. Their target antigens are unknown. Specimen: PBMCs, sequenced either directly or after in vitro stimulation (not recorded which). These receptors originate from a human donor in good health (CMV status not recorded). Some clones in this sample may be carry-over from other donors' samples. The CDR3 runs from the conserved cysteine through the conserved F or W. Each record gives: D gene, clone size, V gene, J gene, CDR3 protein, CDR3 DNA. A D gene is named only where the DNA matches it firmly. Clone size is given for some rows only: seen once, a few or many times, or a class if the clone is expanded.

>TRBD1|.|TRBV11-2|TRBJ2-7
CASSYPGQPYYEQYF
TGTGCCAGCAGTTATCCGGGACAGCCTTATTACGAGCAGTACTTC
>TRBD2|few|TRBV11-2|TRBJ2-1
CASRSTSGGIHNEQFF
TGTGCCAGCAGATCCACTAGCGGGGGGATCCACAATGAGCAGTTCTTC
>.|few|TRBV18|TRBJ1-2
CASSPTRTESNGYTF
TGTGCCAGCTCACCCACACGGACGGAATCAAATGGCTACACCTTC
>.|.|TRBV12-3/TRBV12-4|TRBJ2-7
CASSLEGTEQYF
TGTGCCAGCAGTTTAGAGGGGACCGAGCAGTACTTC
>.|.|TRBV30|TRBJ1-1
CAWRRQGGEAFF
TGTGCCTGGAGGCGGCAGGGTGGTGAAGCTTTCTTT
>.|few|TRBV7-6|TRBJ1-5
CASTSSRERNQPQHF
TGTGCCAGCACCAGTTCAAGGGAGAGGAATCAGCCCCAGCATTTT
>.|many|TRBV7-2|TRBJ2-1
CASSGGNRLYNSYNEQFF
TGTGCCAGCAGTGGGGGCAACCGCCTGTACAACTCCTACAATGAGCAGTTCTTC
>TRBD2|many|TRBV12-3/TRBV12-4|TRBJ2-7
CASSFGAGGPYEQYF
TGTGCCAGCAGTTTTGGCGCGGGGGGCCCCTACGAGCAGTACTTC
>.|.|TRBV6-6|TRBJ1-5
CATRDIYSNQPQHF
TGTGCCACTCGGGACATTTATAGCAATCAGCCCCAGCATTTT
>.|.|TRBV27|TRBJ1-1
CASSSAGAGTEAFF
TGTGCCAGCAGTTCAGCAGGGGCAGGGACTGAAGCTTTCTTT
>.|.|TRBV20-1|TRBJ1-1
CSATYGYTEAFF
TGCAGTGCTACCTACGGATACACTGAAGCTTTCTTT
>TRBD1|.|TRBV7-2|TRBJ1-5
CASSIVGTGLSNQPQHF
TGTGCCAGCAGCATAGTAGGGACAGGACTAAGCAATCAGCCCCAGCATTTT
>.|.|TRBV12-3/TRBV12-4|TRBJ2-4
CASSRTSAGDIQYF
TGTGCCAGCAGCCGGACTTCGGCAGGGGACATTCAGTACTTC
>TRBD2|many|TRBV6-6|TRBJ2-1
CASSYYLSGGLNEQFF
TGTGCCAGCAGTTACTACCTAAGCGGGGGCCTCAATGAGCAGTTCTTC
>.|few|TRBV2|TRBJ2-1
CAIESSYNEQFF
TGTGCCATCGAAAGCTCCTACAATGAGCAGTTCTTC
>.|.|TRBV20-1|TRBJ2-7
CSAGGPYEQYF
TGCAGTGCTGGAGGGCCCTACGAGCAGTACTTC
>TRBD2|.|TRBV2|TRBJ2-1
CASSPTPGASGRAIRDEQFF
TGTGCCAGCAGCCCAACACCGGGTGCTAGCGGGAGGGCCATTCGAGATGAGCAGTTCTTC
>TRBD1|few|TRBV12-3/TRBV12-4|TRBJ1-5
CASRMGTGGNQPQHF
TGTGCCAGCAGAATGGGGACAGGTGGAAATCAGCCCCAGCATTTT
>.|few|TRBV2|TRBJ2-1
CASSEIRGEGEQFF
TGTGCCAGCAGTGAGATCCGAGGGGAAGGGGAGCAGTTCTTC
>.|few|TRBV6-5|TRBJ1-1
CASSRSAVVEAFF
TGTGCCAGCAGTCGGAGCGCGGTGGTTGAAGCTTTCTTT
>.|.|TRBV7-8|TRBJ1-2
CASSWTLGQAYGYTF
TGTGCCAGCAGCTGGACCCTCGGACAAGCCTATGGCTACACCTTC
>.|.|TRBV6-1|TRBJ1-6
CASSEARVGASPLHF
TGTGCCAGCAGTGAAGCGCGAGTGGGGGCGTCACCCCTCCACTTT
>.|few|TRBV12-3/TRBV12-4|TRBJ2-7
CASSPTDYEQYF
TGTGCCAGCAGCCCGACCGATTACGAGCAGTACTTC
>.|few|TRBV28|TRBJ1-1
CASSLGLGGGTNTEAFF
TGTGCCAGCAGTTTAGGTTTAGGAGGGGGGACTAACACTGAAGCTTTCTTT
>.|.|TRBV7-6|TRBJ1-1
CASSYEYKSEAFF
TGTGCCAGCAGCTATGAGTATAAGTCTGAAGCTTTCTTT
>.|once|TRBV18|TRBJ1-6
CASSPDLDPAYSPLHF
TGTGCCAGCTCACCAGATTTGGATCCGGCCTATTCACCCCTCCACTTT
>.|many|TRBV7-2|TRBJ1-2
CARASGPSLGYTF
TGTGCCAGGGCCAGCGGACCTAGCTTGGGCTACACCTTC
>.|.|TRBV19|TRBJ1-1
CASNPGVGTEAFF
TGTGCCAGCAACCCAGGGGTCGGCACTGAAGCTTTCTTT
>.|few|TRBV12-3/TRBV12-4|TRBJ2-3
CAGSGLGDTQYF
TGTGCCGGAAGCGGGCTCGGGGATACGCAGTATTTT
>.|.|TRBV12-3/TRBV12-4|TRBJ2-3
CATQGAGVDTQYF
TGTGCCACCCAGGGGGCGGGAGTGGATACGCAGTATTTT
>.|few|TRBV27|TRBJ2-7
CASSSLGGPPNEQYF
TGTGCCAGCAGTTCCCTCGGCGGGCCCCCGAACGAGCAGTACTTC
>.|few|TRBV10-3|TRBJ2-5
CAISETGGTLRLETQYF
TGTGCCATCAGTGAAACCGGTGGGACCCTAAGGTTAGAGACCCAGTACTTC
>.|.|TRBV6-1|TRBJ1-5
CASSDRQTPRQPQHF
TGTGCCAGCAGTGACCGGCAGACTCCCAGGCAGCCCCAGCATTTT
>.|.|TRBV20-1|TRBJ1-1
CSARDLSIEAFF
TGCAGTGCTAGAGATTTGTCGATCGAAGCTTTCTTT
>.|.|TRBV6-6|TRBJ2-5
CASFPGSGQETQYF
TGTGCCAGCTTCCCGGGTAGCGGTCAAGAGACCCAGTACTTC
>.|few|TRBV7-2|TRBJ2-2
CASSYRHSGELFF
TGTGCCAGCAGCTATCGACACAGCGGGGAGCTGTTTTTT
>.|few|TRBV10-3|TRBJ2-5
CAISEAGETQYF
TGTGCCATCAGTGAGGCTGGAGAGACCCAGTACTTC
>.|few|TRBV29-1|TRBJ2-2
CSVVGQYTGELFF
TGCAGCGTTGTGGGGCAGTACACCGGGGAGCTGTTTTTT
>.|few|TRBV6-5|TRBJ2-7
CASSYCHTGAPYEQYF
TGTGCCAGCAGTTACTGTCATACGGGGGCCCCCTACGAGCAGTACTTC
>.|.|TRBV7-2|TRBJ2-7
CASSLRLTLTSSSYEQYF
TGTGCCAGCAGCTTAAGACTGACATTGACTTCAAGCTCCTACGAGCAGTACTTC
>TRBD2|once|TRBV28|TRBJ2-1
CASTYSGRVSFF
TGTGCCAGCACCTATAGCGGGAGGGTATCGTTCTTC
>TRBD2|.|TRBV7-2|TRBJ2-4
CASSLVVLAGGPSAKNIQYF
TGTGCCAGCAGCTTAGTGGTCCTAGCGGGAGGGCCTTCAGCCAAAAACATTCAGTACTTC
>.|few|TRBV28|TRBJ1-2
CASSLGGLGYGYTF
TGTGCCAGCAGTTTAGGGGGGCTCGGCTATGGCTACACCTTC
>.|.|TRBV19|TRBJ1-1
CASSIGRGRMNTEAFF
TGTGCCAGTAGTATTGGCAGGGGCAGAATGAACACTGAAGCTTTCTTT
>.|once|TRBV6-2/TRBV6-3|TRBJ1-5
CASRLIDRINQPQHF
TGTGCCAGCAGACTAATAGACAGAATAAATCAGCCCCAGCATTTT
>TRBD2|few|TRBV30|TRBJ2-2
CAPGGREDTGELFF
TGTGCCCCCGGGGGGCGGGAGGACACCGGGGAGCTGTTTTTT
>.|many|TRBV7-2|TRBJ1-5
CASSLRSVGNQPQHF
TGTGCCAGCAGCTTAAGGTCGGTAGGGAATCAGCCCCAGCATTTT
>.|.|TRBV11-2|TRBJ2-5
CASSLGYREIETQYF
TGTGCCAGCAGCTTAGGGTACAGGGAGATTGAGACCCAGTACTTC
>TRBD2|few|TRBV13|TRBJ2-5
CASSLRLAGQETQYF
TGTGCCAGCAGCTTACGACTAGCGGGGCAAGAGACCCAGTACTTC
>.|few|TRBV27|TRBJ1-6
CASSLTGGDSPLHF
TGTGCCAGCAGTCTCACGGGGGGCGACTCACCCCTCCACTTT
>.|.|TRBV7-2|TRBJ2-3
CASSMRLDTQYF
TGTGCCAGCAGCATGAGGTTAGATACGCAGTATTTT
>TRBD1|few|TRBV20-1|TRBJ1-1
CSAGTGTGMNAFF
TGCAGTGCTGGAACCGGGACAGGGATGAATGCTTTCTTT
>.|few|TRBV7-9|TRBJ2-3
CASSLFAGVRGTQYF
TGTGCCAGCAGCTTATTTGCCGGGGTGCGGGGTACGCAGTATTTT